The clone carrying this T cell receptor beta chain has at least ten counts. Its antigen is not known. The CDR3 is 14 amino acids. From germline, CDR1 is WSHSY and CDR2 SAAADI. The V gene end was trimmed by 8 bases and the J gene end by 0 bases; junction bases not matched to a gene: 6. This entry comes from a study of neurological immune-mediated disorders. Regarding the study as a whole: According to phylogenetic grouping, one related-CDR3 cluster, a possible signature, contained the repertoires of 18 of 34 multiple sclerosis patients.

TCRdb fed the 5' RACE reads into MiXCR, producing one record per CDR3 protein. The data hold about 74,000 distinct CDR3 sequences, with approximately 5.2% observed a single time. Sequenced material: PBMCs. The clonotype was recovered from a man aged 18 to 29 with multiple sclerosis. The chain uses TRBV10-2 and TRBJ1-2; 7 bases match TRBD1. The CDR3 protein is CASAPGQSNYGYTF. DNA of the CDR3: TGCGCCAGCGCTCCGGGACAGTCTAACTATGGCTACACCTTC.